This T cell receptor (beta chain) was profiled in a study of T cell changes during pregnancy in multiple sclerosis. CDR3 length: 13 amino acids. Germline V gives CDR1 SGHVS, CDR2 FNYEAQ. V was clipped by 5 bases and J by 2 bases, with 9 bases between them. TCRdb's copy holds only in-frame clones and misses some; the assay was immunoSEQ multiplex PCR. The sample carries 60,000 to 85,000 clones, about 95% recorded once. The rearrangement uses TRBV7-6 and TRBJ1-1; possible D gene TRBD1, 5 bases. The TCR sequence derives from a female donor with multiple sclerosis, enrolled in a pregnancy study. The input for sequencing was peripheral blood, taken in the third trimester of pregnancy. In DNA, the CDR3 is TGTGCCAGCAGCCGAAGGGGTAACACTGAAGCTTTCTTT. Its protein is CASSRRGNTEAFF.